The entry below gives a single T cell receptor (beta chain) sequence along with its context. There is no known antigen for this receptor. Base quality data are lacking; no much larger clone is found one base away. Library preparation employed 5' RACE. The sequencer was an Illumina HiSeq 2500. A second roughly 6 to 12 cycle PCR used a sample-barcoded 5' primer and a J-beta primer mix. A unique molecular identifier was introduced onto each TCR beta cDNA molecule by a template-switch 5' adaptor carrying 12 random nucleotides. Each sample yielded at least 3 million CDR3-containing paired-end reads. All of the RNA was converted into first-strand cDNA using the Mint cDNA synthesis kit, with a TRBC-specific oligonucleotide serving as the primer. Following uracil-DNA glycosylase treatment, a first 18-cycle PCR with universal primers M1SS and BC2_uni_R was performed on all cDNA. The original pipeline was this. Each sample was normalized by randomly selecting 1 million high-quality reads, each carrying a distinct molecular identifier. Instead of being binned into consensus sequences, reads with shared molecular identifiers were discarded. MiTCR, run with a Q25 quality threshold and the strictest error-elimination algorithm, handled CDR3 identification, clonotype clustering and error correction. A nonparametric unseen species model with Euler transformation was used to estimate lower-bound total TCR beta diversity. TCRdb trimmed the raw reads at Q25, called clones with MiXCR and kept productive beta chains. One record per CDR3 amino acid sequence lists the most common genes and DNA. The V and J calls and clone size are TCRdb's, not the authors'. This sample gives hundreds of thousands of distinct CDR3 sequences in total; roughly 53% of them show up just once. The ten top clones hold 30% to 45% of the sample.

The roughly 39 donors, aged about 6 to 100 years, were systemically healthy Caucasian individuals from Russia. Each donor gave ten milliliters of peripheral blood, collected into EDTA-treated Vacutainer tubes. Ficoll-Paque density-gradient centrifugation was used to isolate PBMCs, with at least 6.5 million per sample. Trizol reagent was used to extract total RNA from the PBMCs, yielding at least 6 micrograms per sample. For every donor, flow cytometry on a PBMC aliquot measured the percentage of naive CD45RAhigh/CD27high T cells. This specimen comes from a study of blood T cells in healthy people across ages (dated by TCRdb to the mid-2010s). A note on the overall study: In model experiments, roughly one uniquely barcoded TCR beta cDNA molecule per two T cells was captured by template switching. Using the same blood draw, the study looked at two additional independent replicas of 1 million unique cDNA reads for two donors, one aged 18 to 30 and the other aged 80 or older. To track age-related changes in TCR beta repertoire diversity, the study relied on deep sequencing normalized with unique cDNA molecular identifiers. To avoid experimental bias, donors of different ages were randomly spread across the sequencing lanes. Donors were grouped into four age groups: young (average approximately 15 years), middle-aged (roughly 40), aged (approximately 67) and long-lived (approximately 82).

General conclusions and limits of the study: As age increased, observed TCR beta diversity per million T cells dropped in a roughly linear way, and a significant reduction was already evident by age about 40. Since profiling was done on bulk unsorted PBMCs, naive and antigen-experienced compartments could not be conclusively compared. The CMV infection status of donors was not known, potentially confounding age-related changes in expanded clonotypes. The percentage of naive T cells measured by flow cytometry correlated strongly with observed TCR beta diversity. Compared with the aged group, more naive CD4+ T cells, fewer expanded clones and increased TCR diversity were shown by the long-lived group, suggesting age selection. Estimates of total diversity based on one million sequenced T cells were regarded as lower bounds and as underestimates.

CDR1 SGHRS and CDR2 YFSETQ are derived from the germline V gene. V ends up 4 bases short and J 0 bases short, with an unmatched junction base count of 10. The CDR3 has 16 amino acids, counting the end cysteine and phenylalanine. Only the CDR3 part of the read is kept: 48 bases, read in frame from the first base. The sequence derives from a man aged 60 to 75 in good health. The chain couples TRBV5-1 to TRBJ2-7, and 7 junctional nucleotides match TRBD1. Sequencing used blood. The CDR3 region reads CASSPGQLVLSYEQYF. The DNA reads TGCGCCAGCAGCCCGGGACAGCTAGTTCTCTCCTACGAGCAGTACTTC.